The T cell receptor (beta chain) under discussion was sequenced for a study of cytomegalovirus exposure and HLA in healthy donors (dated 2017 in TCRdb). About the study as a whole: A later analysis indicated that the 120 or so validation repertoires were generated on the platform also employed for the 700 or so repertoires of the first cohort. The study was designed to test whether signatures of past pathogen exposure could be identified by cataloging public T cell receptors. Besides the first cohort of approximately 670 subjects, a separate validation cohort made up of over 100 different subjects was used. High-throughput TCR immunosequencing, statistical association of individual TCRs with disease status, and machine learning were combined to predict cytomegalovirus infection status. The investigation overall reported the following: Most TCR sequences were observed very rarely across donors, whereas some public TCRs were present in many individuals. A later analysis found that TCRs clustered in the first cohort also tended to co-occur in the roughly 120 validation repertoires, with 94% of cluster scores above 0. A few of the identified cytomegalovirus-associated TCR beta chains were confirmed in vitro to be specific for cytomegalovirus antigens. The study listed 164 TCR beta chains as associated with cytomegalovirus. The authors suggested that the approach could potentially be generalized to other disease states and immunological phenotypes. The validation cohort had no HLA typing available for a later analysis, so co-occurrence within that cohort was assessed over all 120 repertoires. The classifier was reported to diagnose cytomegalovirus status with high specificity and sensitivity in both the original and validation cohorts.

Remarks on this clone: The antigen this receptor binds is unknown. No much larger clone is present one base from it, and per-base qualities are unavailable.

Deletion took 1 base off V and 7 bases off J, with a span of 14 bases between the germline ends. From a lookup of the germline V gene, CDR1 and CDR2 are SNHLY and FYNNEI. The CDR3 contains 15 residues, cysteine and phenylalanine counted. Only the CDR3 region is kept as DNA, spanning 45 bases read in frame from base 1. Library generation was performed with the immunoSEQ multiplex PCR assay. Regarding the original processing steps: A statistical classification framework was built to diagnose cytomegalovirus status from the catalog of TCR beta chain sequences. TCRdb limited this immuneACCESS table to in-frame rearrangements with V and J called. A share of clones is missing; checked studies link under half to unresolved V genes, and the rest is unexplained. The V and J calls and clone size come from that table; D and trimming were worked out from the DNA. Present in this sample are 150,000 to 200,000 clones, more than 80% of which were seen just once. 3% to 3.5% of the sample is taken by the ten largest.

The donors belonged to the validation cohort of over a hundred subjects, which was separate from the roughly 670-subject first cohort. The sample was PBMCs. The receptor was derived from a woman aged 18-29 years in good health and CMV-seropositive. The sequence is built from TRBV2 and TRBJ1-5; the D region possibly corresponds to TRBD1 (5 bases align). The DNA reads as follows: TGTGCCAGCAGTGAAGGGGACCAGACTAGACAGCCCCAGCATTTT. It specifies CASSEGDQTRQPQHF.